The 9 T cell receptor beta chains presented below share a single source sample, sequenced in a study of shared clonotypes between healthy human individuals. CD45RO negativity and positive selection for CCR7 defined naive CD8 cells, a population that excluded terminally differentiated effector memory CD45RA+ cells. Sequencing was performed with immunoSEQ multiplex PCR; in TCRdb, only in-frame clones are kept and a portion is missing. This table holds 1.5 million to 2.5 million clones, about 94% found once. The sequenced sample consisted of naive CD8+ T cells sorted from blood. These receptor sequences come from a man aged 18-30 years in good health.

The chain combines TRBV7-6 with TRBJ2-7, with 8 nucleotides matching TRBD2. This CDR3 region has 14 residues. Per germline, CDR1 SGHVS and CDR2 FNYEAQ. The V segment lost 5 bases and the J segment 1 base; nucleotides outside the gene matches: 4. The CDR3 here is CASSSSGVSYEQYF. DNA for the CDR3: TGTGCCAGCAGCAGTAGCGGGGTGTCCTACGAGCAGTACTTC.

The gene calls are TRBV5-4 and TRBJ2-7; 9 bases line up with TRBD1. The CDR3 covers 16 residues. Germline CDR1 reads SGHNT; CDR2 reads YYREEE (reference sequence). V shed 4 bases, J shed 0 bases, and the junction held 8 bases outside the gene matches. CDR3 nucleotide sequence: TGTGCCAGCAGCCGGTCCGGACAGGGGAGCTCCTACGAGCAGTACTTC. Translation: CASSRSGQGSSYEQYF.

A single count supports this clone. This CDR3 reads CASSYSGTEGNTIYF. DNA of the CDR3: TGTGCCAGCAGTTACTCCGGGACCGAAGGAAACACCATATATTTT. This chain joins TRBV27 and TRBJ1-3, with D tentatively TRBD1 (5 bases). This CDR3 is built from 15 residues. Looked up from germline, CDR1 is MNHEY and CDR2 is SMNVEV (reference sequence). V gave up 4 bases and J gave up 4 bases, with 14 bases separating them.

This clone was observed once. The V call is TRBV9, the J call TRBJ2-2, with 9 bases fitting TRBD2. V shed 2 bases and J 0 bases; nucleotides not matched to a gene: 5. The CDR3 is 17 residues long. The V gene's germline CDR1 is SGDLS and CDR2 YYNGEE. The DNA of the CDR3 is TGTGCCAGCAGCGTCCCAGCGGGGGGACCGAACACCGGGGAGCTGTTTTTT. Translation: CASSVPAGGPNTGELFF.

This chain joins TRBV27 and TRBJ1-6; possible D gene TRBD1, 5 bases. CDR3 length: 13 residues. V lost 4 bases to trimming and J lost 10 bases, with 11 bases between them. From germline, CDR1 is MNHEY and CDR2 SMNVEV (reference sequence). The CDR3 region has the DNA TGTGCCAGCAGTTGGCACAGGCAATCACCCCTCCACTTT. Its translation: CASSWHRQSPLHF.

The CDR3 spells CAISESEGTEAFF. The CDR3 DNA sequence: TGTGCCATCAGTGAGTCGGAGGGGACTGAAGCTTTCTTT. The chain employs TRBV10-3 and TRBJ1-1; a possible D gene is TRBD1 (5 bases). The CDR3 has 13 amino acids. Trimming removed 0 bases at V and 5 bases at J, with 7 bases between. CDR1 and CDR2 (germline): ENHRY, SYGVKD.

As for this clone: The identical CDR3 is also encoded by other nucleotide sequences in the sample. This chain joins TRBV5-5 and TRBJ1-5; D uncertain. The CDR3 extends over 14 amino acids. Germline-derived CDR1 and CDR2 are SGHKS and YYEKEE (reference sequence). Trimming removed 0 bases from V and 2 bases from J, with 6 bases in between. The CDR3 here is CASSLGGGNQPQHF. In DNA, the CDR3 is TGTGCCAGCAGCTTGGGCGGGGGCAATCAGCCCCAGCATTTT.

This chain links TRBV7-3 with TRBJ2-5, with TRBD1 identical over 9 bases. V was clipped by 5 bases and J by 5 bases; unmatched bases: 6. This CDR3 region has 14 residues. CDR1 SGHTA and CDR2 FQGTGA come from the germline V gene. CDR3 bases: TGTGCCAGCAGCCACGCCGGGACAGGGGAGACCCAGTACTTC. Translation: CASSHAGTGETQYF.

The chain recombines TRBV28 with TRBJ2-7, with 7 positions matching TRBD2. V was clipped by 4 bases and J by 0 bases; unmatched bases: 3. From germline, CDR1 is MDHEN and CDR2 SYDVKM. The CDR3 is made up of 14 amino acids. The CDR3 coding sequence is TGTGCCAGCAGTTACGGGGAGGGCTCCTACGAGCAGTACTTC. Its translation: CASSYGEGSYEQYF.